This T cell receptor beta chain was sequenced during a study of CXCR3-negative and CXCR3-positive naive CD8 T cells (dated by TCRdb to between 2017 and 2020). In terms of the full investigation: In total, 130 million to 150 million TRB reads were obtained, or roughly 1.5 +/- 0.3 million reads per library. The diversity and physicochemical repertoire analyses included 11 donors pooled from two independent experiments. For the TRBV-TRBJ cluster analysis, the naive subsets came from 5 donors, while the memory cells came from 3 donors.

For every CD8+ T cell subset, approximately 330,000 cells were flow-sorted straight into RLT lysis buffer, and each subset was sorted in triplicate. To exclude memory contaminants, naive CD8+ T cells were stringently defined as CD45RO-CCR7+CD27+CD95-. Standard density gradient centrifugation was used to isolate peripheral blood mononuclear cells from buffy coats. Naive CXCR3-negative and CXCR3-positive CD8+ T cells were flow-sorted on a FACSAria III. An RNeasy Mini Kit was used to extract total RNA from the sorted cells. Sequenced using a NextSeq 550. The Human TCR Profiling Kit (MiLaboratory) was used to make UMI-labeled 5' RACE TRB cDNA libraries. cDNA synthesis used the entire amount of extracted RNA, and PCR amplification then used the entire amount of cDNA produced. Libraries were prepared in parallel with an identical number of PCR cycles. The source study handled its data this way. With a requirement of at least two reads per UMI, MIGEC and MiXCR extracted about 56,000 +/- 9,600 unique UMI-labeled TRB cDNA molecules per library. Each library averaged around 42,000 +/- 9,900 functional in-frame TRB CDR3 nucleotide clonotypes without stop codons. Diversity metrics, including normalized Shannon-Wiener and Chao1, were computed in VDJtools after downsampling to 5000 UMI-labeled TRB molecules per sample. VDJtools computed clonotype-size-weighted physicochemical properties of the central five CDR3 residues: interaction energy, strength, volume and Kidera factor 4. After reprocessing by TCRdb, each CDR3 protein sequence is one entry, and no DNA is given. The V and J calls shown here were made by TCRdb, not taken from the authors' results. The sample has approximately 100,000 distinct CDR3 sequences on record. In total, the top ten clones hold less than 0.4% of the sample.

CDR3 length: 14 amino acids, cysteine to phenylalanine. No DNA is given. Per the germline V gene, SQVTM is the CDR1 and ANQGSEA is the CDR2. Concerning this clonotype: The specificity of this receptor is unknown.

Results and caveats for the whole study, not just this receptor: Because surface CD5, which is linked to self-reactivity in mice, was comparable between the naive subsets, TCR interaction strength was also inferred from the physicochemical properties of TRB CDR3s. Compared with CXCR3-negative naive cells, CXCR3-positive naive cells had TRB CDR3s with higher hydrophobicity (lower Kidera factor 4), lower energy, and higher strength and volume indices. Similar TRBV-TRBJ usage was shown by naive CXCR3-negative and CXCR3-positive cells from the same donor, whereas distinct patterns were shown by memory cells. Repertoire diversity was comparably high in both naive subsets but much lower in memory CD8+ T cells. Freshly isolated PBMCs were used for most assays because CXCR3 expression went down partially after cryopreservation.

This chain joins TRBV29-1 to TRBJ2-7; the TCRdb D gene call, TRBD1, has no DNA to confirm it. Sequenced sample: naive CXCR3+ CD8+ T cells from blood. The cell subset or site label, read with the paper, signifies: CD45RO-CCR7+CD27+CD95- naive CD8+ T cells expressing CXCR3 (TNR3+). The receptor comes from a human donor in good health. Some clones in this sample may be carry-over from other donors' samples. The CDR3 sequence is CSVEGQGAPYEQYF.